Listed below are T cell receptor beta chains from one sample, sequenced in a study of T cells in Graves' hyperthyroidism and ophthalmopathy. A single record per CDR3 protein comes from TCRdb applying MiXCR to the multiplex PCR reads. The sample contains about 590,000 distinct CDR3 sequences, approximately 15% of which appear only once. The specimen sequenced was blood. The receptors come from a young woman with Graves' ophthalmopathy. The conserved cysteine and the conserved F or W are not part of the CDR3 here.

J gene: TRBJ2-7; V gene: TRBV6-2/TRBV6-3; CDR3 protein: ASSYRGFYEQY
J gene: TRBJ2-6; V gene: TRBV12-3/TRBV12-4; CDR3 protein: ASGANVLT
J gene: TRBJ2-7; V gene: TRBV3-1; CDR3 protein: ASSQEDRGHEQY
J gene: TRBJ1-1; V gene: TRBV6-5; CDR3 protein: ASSYIGGLDTEAF
J gene: TRBJ1-5; V gene: TRBV5-6; CDR3 protein: ASSLGAGAEGPQH
J gene: TRBJ1-6; V gene: TRBV6-6; CDR3 protein: ASSYQGPMTSPLH
J gene: TRBJ2-1; V gene: TRBV6-1; CDR3 protein: ASSLGSLTYNEQF
J gene: TRBJ2-2; V gene: TRBV5-1; CDR3 protein: ASGLYAGPGELF
J gene: TRBJ2-2; V gene: TRBV7-3; CDR3 protein: ASSIQGAQNTGELF
J gene: TRBJ2-5; V gene: TRBV28; CDR3 protein: ASSWPGQGQETQY
J gene: TRBJ2-1; V gene: TRBV3-2; CDR3 protein: ASSQECRRTSGGFDNEQF
J gene: TRBJ2-3; V gene: TRBV6-2/TRBV6-3; CDR3 protein: ASSYLPPSAASTDTQY
J gene: TRBJ2-1; V gene: TRBV7-2; CDR3 protein: ASSPTSANNEQF
J gene: TRBJ2-7; V gene: TRBV7-8; CDR3 protein: ASSLGGLLDYYEQY
J gene: TRBJ2-3; V gene: TRBV2; CDR3 protein: ASSLGLSGEGDTQY
J gene: TRBJ2-6; V gene: TRBV2; CDR3 protein: ASNRGFSGANVLT
J gene: TRBJ2-7; V gene: TRBV20-1; CDR3 protein: SANAIAGGRYEQY
J gene: TRBJ2-7; V gene: TRBV28; CDR3 protein: ASSLLRLAVPSYEQY
J gene: TRBJ2-1; V gene: TRBV7-3; CDR3 protein: ASSLNSGGGYNEQF
J gene: TRBJ1-5; V gene: TRBV6-1; CDR3 protein: ASSEALGGYSNQPQH
J gene: TRBJ2-7; V gene: TRBV29-1; CDR3 protein: SVETTGSSSYEQY
J gene: TRBJ2-3; V gene: TRBV24-1; CDR3 protein: ATSGRGGTDTQY
J gene: TRBJ2-3; V gene: TRBV6-6; CDR3 protein: ASSYYGQGEDTQY